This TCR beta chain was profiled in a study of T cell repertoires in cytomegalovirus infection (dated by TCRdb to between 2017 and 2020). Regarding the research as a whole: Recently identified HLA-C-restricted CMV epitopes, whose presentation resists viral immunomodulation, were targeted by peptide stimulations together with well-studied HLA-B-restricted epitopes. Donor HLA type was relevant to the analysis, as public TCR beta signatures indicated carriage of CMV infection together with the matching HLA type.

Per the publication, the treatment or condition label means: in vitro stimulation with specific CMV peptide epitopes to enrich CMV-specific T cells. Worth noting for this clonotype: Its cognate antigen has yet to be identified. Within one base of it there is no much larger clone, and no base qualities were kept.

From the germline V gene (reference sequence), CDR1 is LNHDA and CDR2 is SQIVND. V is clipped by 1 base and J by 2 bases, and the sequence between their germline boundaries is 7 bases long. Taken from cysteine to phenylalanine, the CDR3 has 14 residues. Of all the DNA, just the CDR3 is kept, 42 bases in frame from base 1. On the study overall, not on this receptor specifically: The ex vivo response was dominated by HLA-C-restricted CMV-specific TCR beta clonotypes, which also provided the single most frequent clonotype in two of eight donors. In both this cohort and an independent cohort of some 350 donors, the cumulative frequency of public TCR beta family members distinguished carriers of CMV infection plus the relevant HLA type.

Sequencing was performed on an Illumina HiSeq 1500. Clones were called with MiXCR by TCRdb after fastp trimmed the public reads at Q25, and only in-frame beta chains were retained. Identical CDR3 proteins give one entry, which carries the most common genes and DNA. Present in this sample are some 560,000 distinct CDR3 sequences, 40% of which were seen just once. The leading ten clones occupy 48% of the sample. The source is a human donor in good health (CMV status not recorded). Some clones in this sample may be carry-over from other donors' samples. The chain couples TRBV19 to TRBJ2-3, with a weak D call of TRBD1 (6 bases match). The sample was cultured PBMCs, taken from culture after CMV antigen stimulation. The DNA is TGTGCCAGTAGTATAGCAGGGGCCACAGATACGCAGTATTTT. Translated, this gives CASSIAGATDTQYF.